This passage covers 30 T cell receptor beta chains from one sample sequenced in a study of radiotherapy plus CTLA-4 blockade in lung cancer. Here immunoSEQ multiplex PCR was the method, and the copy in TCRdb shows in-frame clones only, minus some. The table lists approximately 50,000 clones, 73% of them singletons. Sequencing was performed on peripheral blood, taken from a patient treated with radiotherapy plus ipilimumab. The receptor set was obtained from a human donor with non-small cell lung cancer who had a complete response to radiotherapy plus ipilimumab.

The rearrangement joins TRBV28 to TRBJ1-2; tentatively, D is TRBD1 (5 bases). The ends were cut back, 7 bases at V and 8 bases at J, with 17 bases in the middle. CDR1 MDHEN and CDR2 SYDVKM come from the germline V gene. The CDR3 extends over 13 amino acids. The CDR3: CASTLDRSGGYTF. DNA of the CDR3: TGTGCCAGCACTCTAGATAGGTCAGGGGGCTACACCTTC.

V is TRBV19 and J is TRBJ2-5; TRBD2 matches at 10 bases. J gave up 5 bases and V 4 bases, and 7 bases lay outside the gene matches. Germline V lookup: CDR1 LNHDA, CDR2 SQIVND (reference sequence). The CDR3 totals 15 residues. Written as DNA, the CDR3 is TGTGCCAGTAGTACCTGGACTAGCGGCCGGGAGACCCAGTACTTC. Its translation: CASSTWTSGRETQYF.

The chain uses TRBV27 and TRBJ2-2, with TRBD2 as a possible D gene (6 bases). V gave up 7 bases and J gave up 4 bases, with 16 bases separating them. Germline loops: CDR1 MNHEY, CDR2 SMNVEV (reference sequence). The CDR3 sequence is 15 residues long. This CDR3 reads CASTPSGPSTGELFF. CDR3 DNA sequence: TGTGCCAGCACCCCAAGCGGGCCGAGCACCGGGGAGCTGTTTTTT.

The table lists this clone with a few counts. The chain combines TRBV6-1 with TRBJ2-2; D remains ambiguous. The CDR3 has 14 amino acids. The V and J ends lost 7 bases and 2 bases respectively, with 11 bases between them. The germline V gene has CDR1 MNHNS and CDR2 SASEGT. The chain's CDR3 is CASKLRRNTGELFF. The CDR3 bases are TGTGCCAGCAAACTGAGGCGAAACACCGGGGAGCTGTTTTTT.

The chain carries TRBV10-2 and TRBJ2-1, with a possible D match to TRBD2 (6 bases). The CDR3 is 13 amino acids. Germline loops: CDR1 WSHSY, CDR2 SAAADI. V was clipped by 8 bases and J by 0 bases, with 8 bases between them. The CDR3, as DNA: TGCGCCAGCCGGGACTCCTCCTACAATGAGCAGTTCTTC. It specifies CASRDSSYNEQFF.

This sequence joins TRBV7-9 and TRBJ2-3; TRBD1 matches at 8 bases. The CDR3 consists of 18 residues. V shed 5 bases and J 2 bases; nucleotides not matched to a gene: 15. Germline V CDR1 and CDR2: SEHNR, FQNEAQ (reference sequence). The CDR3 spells CASSRTPAGTGDTDTQYF. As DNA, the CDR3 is TGTGCCAGCAGCCGCACCCCAGCCGGGACAGGAGACACAGATACGCAGTATTTT.

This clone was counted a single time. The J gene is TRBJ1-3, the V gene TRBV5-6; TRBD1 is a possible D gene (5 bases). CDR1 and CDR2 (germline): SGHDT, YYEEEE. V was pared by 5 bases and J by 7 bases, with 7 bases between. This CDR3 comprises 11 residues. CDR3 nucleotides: TGTGCCAGCAGAAACAGGAACACCATATATTTT. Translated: CASRNRNTIYF.

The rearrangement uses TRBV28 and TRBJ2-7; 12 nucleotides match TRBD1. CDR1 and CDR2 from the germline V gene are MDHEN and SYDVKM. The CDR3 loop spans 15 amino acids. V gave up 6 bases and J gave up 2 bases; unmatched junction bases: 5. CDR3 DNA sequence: TGTGCCAGCAGATGGGACAGGGGGCTTACCTACGAGCAGTACTTC. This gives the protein CASRWDRGLTYEQYF.

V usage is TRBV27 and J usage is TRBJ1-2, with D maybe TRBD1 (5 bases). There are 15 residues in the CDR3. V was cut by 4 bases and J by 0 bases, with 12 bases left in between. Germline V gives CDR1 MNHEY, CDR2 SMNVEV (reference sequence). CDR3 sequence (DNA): TGTGCCAGCAGTTCCCCCGCAGGGACTAACTATGGCTACACCTTC. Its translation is CASSSPAGTNYGYTF.

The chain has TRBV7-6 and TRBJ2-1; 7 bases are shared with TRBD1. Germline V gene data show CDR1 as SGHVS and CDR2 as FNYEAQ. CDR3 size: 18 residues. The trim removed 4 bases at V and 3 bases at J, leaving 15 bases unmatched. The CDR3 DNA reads TGTGCCAGCAGCTGGGTTAGGGGGCAGGGTTTGGTCTACAATGAGCAGTTCTTC. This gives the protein CASSWVRGQGLVYNEQFF.

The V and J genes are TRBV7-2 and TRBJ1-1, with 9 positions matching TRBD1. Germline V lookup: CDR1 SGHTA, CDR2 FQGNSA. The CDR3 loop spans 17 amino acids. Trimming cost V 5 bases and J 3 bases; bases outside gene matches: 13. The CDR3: CASSHTTGGRRYTEAFF. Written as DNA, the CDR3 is TGTGCCAGCAGCCATACTACAGGGGGCCGAAGGTACACTGAAGCTTTCTTT.

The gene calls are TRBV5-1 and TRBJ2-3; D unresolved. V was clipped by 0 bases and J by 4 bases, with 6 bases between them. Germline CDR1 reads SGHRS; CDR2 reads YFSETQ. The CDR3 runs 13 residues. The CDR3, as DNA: TGCGCCAGCAGCTTGGCCGGTCCAGATACGCAGTATTTT. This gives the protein CASSLAGPDTQYF.

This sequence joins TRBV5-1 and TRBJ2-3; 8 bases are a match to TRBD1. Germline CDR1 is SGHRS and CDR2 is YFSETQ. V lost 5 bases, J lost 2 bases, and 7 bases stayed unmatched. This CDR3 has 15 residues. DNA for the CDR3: TGCGCCAGCAGGGGATGGACAGGGACCACAGATACGCAGTATTTT. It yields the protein CASRGWTGTTDTQYF.

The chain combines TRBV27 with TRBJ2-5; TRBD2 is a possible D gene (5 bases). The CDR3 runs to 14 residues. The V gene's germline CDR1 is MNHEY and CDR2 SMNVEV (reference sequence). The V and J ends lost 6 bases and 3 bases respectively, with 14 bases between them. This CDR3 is CASSPRDVKETQYF. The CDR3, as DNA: TGTGCCAGCAGCCCCCGGGATGTTAAAGAGACCCAGTACTTC.

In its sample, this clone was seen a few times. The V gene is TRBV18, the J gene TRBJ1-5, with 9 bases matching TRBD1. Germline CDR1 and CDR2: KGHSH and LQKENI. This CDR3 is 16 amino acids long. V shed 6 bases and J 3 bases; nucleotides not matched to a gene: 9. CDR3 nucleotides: TGTGCCAGCTCTCCCTATAAACAGGGGGCCAATCAGCCCCAGCATTTT. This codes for CASSPYKQGANQPQHF. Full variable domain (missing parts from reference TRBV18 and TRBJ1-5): NAGVMQNPRHLVRRRGQEARLRCSPMKGHSHVYWYRQLPEEGLKFMVYLQKENIIDESGMPKERFSAEFPKEGPSILRIQQVVRGDSAAYFCASSPYKQGANQPQHFGDGTRLSIL.

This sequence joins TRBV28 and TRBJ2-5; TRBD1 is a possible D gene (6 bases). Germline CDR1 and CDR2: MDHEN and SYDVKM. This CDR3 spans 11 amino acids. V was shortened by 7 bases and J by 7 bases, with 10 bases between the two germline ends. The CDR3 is CASKGESTQYF. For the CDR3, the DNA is TGTGCCAGCAAGGGGGAATCGACCCAGTACTTC.

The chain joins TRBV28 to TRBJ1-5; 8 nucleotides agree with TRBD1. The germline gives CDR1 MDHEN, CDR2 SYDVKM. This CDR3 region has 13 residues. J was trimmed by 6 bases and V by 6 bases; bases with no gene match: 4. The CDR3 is CASSRGLSQPQHF. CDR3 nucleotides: TGTGCCAGCAGCAGGGGGCTTAGTCAGCCCCAGCATTTT.

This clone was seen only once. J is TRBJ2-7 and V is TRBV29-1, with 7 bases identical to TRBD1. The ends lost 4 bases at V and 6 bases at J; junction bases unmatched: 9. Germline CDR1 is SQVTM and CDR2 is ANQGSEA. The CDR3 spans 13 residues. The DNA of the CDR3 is TGCAGCGTTGGTGGAAGGGGGCTTCGCGAGCAGTACTTC. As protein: CSVGGRGLREQYF.

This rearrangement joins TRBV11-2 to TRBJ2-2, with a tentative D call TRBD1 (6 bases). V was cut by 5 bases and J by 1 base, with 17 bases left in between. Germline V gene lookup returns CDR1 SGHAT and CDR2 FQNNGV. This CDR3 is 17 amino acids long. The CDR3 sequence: CASSPGSWDKNTGELFF. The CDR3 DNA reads TGTGCCAGCAGCCCAGGGTCTTGGGACAAGAACACCGGGGAGCTGTTTTTT.

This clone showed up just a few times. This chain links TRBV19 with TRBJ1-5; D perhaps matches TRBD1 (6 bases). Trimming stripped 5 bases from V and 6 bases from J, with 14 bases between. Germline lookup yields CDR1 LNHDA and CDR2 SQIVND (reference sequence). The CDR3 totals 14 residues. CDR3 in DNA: TGTGCCAGTAGTTTAACAGGGAGCGGTCAGCCCCAGCATTTT. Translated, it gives CASSLTGSGQPQHF.

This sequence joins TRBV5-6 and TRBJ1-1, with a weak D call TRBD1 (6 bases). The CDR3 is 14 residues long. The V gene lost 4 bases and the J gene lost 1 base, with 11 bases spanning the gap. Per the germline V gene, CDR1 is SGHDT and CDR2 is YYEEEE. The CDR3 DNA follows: TGTGCCAGCAGCAAAGACAGGACGAACACTGAAGCTTTCTTT. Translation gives CASSKDRTNTEAFF.

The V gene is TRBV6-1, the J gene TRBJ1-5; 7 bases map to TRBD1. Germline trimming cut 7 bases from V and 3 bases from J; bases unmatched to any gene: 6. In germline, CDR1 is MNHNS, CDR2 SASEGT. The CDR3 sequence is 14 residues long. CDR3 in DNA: TGTGCCAGCAAAACCGGGACAGCCAATCAGCCCCAGCATTTT. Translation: CASKTGTANQPQHF.

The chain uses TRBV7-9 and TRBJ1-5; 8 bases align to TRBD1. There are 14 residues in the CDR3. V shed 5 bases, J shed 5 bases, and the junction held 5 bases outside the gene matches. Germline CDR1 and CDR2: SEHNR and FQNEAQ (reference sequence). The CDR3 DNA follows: TGTGCCAGCAGCCCGGACAGGGTATATCAGCCCCAGCATTTT. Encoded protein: CASSPDRVYQPQHF.

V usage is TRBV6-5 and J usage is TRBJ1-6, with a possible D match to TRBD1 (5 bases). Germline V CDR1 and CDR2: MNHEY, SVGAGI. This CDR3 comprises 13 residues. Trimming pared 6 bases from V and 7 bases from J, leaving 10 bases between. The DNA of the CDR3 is TGTGCCAGCAGGCGGGACGTCAATTCACCCCTCCACTTT. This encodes CASRRDVNSPLHF.

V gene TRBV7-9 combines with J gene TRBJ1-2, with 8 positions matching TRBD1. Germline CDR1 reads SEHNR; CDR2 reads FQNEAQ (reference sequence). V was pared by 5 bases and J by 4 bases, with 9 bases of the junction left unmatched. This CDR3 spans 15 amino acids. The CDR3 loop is CASSKQDRVGYGYTF. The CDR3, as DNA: TGTGCCAGCAGCAAACAGGACAGGGTCGGCTATGGCTACACCTTC.

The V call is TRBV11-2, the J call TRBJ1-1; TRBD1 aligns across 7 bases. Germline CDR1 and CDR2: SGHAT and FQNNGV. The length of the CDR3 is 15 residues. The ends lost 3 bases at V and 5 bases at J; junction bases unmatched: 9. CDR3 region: CASSFPRQGRTEAFF. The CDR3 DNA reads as TGTGCCAGCAGCTTCCCTCGACAGGGAAGGACTGAAGCTTTCTTT.

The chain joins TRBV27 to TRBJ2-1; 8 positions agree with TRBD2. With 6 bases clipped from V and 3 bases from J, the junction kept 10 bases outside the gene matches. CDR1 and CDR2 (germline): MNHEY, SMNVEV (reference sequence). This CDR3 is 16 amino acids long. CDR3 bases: TGTGCCAGCAGGATAAGCGGGAGCTCCCTCTACAATGAGCAGTTCTTC. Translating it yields CASRISGSSLYNEQFF.

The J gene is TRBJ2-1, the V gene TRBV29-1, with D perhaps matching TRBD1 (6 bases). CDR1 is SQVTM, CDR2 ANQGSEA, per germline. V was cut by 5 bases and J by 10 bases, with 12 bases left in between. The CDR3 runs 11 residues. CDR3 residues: CSVSRTVEQFF. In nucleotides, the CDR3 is TGCAGCGTTTCTAGGACAGTCGAGCAGTTCTTC.

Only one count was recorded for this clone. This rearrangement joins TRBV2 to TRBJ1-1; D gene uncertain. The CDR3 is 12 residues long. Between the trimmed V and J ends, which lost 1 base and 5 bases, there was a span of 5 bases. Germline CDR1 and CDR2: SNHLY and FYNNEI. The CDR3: CASSEGGTEAFF. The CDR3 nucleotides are TGTGCCAGCAGTGAAGGAGGGACTGAAGCTTTCTTT.

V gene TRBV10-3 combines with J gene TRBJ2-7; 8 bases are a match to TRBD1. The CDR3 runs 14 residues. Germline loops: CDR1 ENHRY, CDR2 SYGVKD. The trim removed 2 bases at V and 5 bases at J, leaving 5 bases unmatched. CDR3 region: CAISEGQGIDEQYF. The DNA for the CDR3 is TGTGCCATCAGTGAGGGACAGGGAATCGACGAGCAGTACTTC.